The clone carrying this T cell receptor (beta chain) was picked up many times. Its matching antigen is unknown. Time point meaning: sample taken at primary tumor resection. Tumor, nontumor lung or frozen PBMC supplied whole RNA that was sequenced unsorted. The entry originates in a study of spatial heterogeneity in lung cancer. About the study: The average count in raw reads for each unique TCR and UMI combination exceeded nine appearances. General study findings and limits: Within tumors, counts of expanded alpha and beta TCRs tracked tumor mutation counts.

The CDR3 covers 15 residues. Germline V gives CDR1 DFQATT, CDR2 SNEGSKA (reference sequence). V lost 5 bases to trimming and J lost 2 bases; unmatched junction nucleotides: 8. TCRdb analysed the 5' RACE reads with MiXCR anew, one entry per CDR3 protein. Among 5,000 to 6,000 distinct CDR3 sequences listed, around a quarter were seen once. The receptor's source is a male donor with early-stage non-small cell lung cancer. The sequencing used lung tumor tissue, collected at surgery. V and J are TRBV20-1 and TRBJ2-3, with TRBD2 identical over 9 bases. This CDR3 reads CSASQTSGHTDTQYF. The CDR3 bases are TGCAGTGCTTCACAGACTAGCGGCCACACAGATACGCAGTATTTT.